This T cell receptor beta chain came from a study of blood T cells in healthy people across ages (dated by TCRdb to between 2014 and 2017). Regarding the research as a whole: In model experiments, template switching captured about one uniquely barcoded TCR beta cDNA molecule for every two T cells. To avoid experimental bias, donors of different ages were randomly spread across the sequencing lanes. The study analyzed two additional independent replicas of 1 million unique cDNA reads from the same blood draw for two donors, one aged 18 to 30 and one aged 80 or older. The study measured age-related changes in TCR beta repertoire diversity using deep sequencing normalized with unique cDNA molecular identifiers. Four age groups were formed from the donors: young (average about 15 years), middle-aged (approximately 42), aged (around 68) and long-lived (less than 85). Study-wide conclusions, independent of this receptor: As age increased, observed TCR beta diversity per million T cells dropped in a roughly linear way, and a significant reduction was already evident by age around 41. Estimates of total diversity from one million sequenced T cells were regarded as lower bounds and underestimates. Bulk unsorted PBMC profiling prevented conclusive comparison of naive and antigen-experienced compartments. The CMV infection status of donors was not known, potentially confounding age-related changes in expanded clonotypes. Compared with the aged group, more naive CD4+ T cells, fewer expanded clones and increased TCR diversity were shown by the long-lived group, suggesting age selection. A strong correlation was found between observed TCR beta diversity and the percentage of naive T cells measured by flow cytometry.

Counted from cysteine to phenylalanine, this CDR3 has 8 amino acids. The sequence is cut down to CDR3 DNA, 24 bases in frame from base 1. Reading the germline V gene (reference sequence) gives CDR1 WNHNN and CDR2 SYGVQD. V drops 11 bases and J drops 7 bases, leaving 6 bases in between. Systemically healthy Caucasian individuals from Russia, roughly 40 in total and aged roughly 6 to 100 years, were included as donors. Around 10 milliliters of peripheral blood were drawn from each donor into EDTA-treated Vacutainer tubes. Ficoll-Paque density-gradient centrifugation was used to isolate PBMCs, with at least 6.5 million per sample. Total RNA, at least 6 micrograms per sample, was extracted from PBMCs with Trizol reagent. For every donor, flow cytometry on a PBMC aliquot measured the percentage of naive CD45RAhigh/CD27high T cells. Libraries were made using 5' RACE. TCRdb records Illumina HiSeq 2500 as the sequencer. A second PCR of about 6 to 12 cycles was run with a J-beta primer mix and a sample-barcoded 5' primer. A unique molecular identifier was introduced onto each TCR beta cDNA molecule by a template-switch 5' adaptor carrying 12 random nucleotides. At least 2.5 million CDR3-containing paired-end reads were obtained from each sample. The Mint cDNA synthesis kit, primed by a TRBC-specific oligonucleotide, was used to synthesize first-strand cDNA from all RNA. Following uracil-DNA glycosylase treatment, all cDNA underwent a first 18-cycle PCR with the universal primers M1SS and BC2_uni_R. In the source study's methods: For normalization, 1 million high-quality reads were randomly selected from each sample, with every read carrying a distinct molecular identifier. Reads sharing molecular identifiers were discarded rather than binned into consensus sequences. MiTCR, with a Q25 quality threshold and the strictest error-elimination algorithm, was used for CDR3 identification, clonotype clustering and error correction. A nonparametric unseen species model with Euler transformation was used to estimate lower-bound total TCR beta diversity. TCRdb itself trimmed the public reads at Q25 with fastp, ran MiXCR and retained productive beta chains. Every CDR3 protein is listed once, alongside the most common genes and DNA of its rows. Here the V and J calls rest on TCRdb's processing, not on the authors' analysis. The sample includes about 1.5 million distinct CDR3 sequences, with 42% observed a single time. The top ten constitute roughly 7.7% of the sample.

On this clonotype: Its binding antigen is unknown. Base qualities were left out, and no much larger clone turns up one base away.

The rearranged chain carries TRBV10-1 and TRBJ2-7, and the D gene may be TRBD2, 6 bases matching. The clonotype comes from a woman between 18 and 29 years old in good health. Sequenced sample: blood. In nucleotides, the sequence is TGCGCCGGAGGGGAGCAGTACTTC. The resulting protein is CAGGEQYF.